What follows is one TCR beta chain and its context. This specimen belongs to a study of PD-L1 blockade in urothelial cancer. Time point: peripheral blood 6 weeks after treatment start. The number of samples from each patient was between 1 and 8, taken pretreatment and on-treatment. The method was immunoSEQ multiplex PCR; TCRdb's version includes in-frame clones alone and lacks a portion of them. Among about 110,000 clones listed, roughly 90% were seen once. Germline CDR1 SQVTM, CDR2 ANQGSEA. This CDR3 is 13 amino acids long. The V end was cut by 5 bases, the J end by 1 base, with 11 bases between. Here the sequenced sample was PBMCs, taken around atezolizumab (anti-PD-L1) treatment. This sequence originates from a man aged 55 to 70 with urothelial cancer. The chain links TRBV29-1 to TRBJ1-1, with D possibly TRBD1 on 6 matching bases. CDR3 coding DNA: TGCAGCGTTCAAGGGGGACAGAACACTGAAGCTTTCTTT. Translating gives CSVQGGQNTEAFF.